The clone carrying this TCR beta chain was picked up many times. The CDR3 consists of 16 residues. Germline CDR1 reads DFQATT; CDR2 reads SNEGSKA (reference sequence). V was shortened by 0 bases and J by 1 base, with 15 bases between the two germline ends. Stated time point: sample taken at primary tumor resection. The donor group consisted of 55 to 85 patients who had untreated, early-stage non-small cell lung cancer. Whole RNA, isolated from tumor, nontumor lung or frozen PBMC, was sequenced without prior sorting. The data belong to a study of spatial heterogeneity in lung cancer. Across the study: Sequences of the beta chain were consistently detected in greater numbers than alpha-chain sequences. On average, each unique TCR and UMI combination appeared more than ten times in raw reads.

TCRdb processed the 5' RACE reads anew with MiXCR; each CDR3 protein has one entry. This sample carries tens of thousands of distinct CDR3 sequences, 3% to 3.5% of them seen once, and the ten largest clones take under 40%. The input for sequencing was normal lung tissue next to the tumor, taken at surgery. The chain has TRBV20-1 and TRBJ2-5, with D possibly matching TRBD2 (6 bases). This receptor was identified in a male donor with early-stage non-small cell lung cancer. The CDR3 DNA reads TGCAGTGCTAGAGATGTGGGGAGGCCCCTCCAAGAGACCCAGTACTTC. It is translated as CSARDVGRPLQETQYF.